This T cell receptor (beta chain) was sequenced in a study of response to subunit inactivated influenza vaccine. This clonotype was detected a few times. The antigen remains unidentified. One entry per CDR3 protein results from TCRdb running MiXCR on the RT-PCR reads. The sample lists about 310,000 distinct CDR3 sequences, approximately 23% occurring once. Findings and caveats of the study: Each seasonal flu vaccination may recruit only limited new T cells, authors suggested.

The TCR sequence derives from a man aged 45 to 70 who received an inactivated influenza vaccine. Sequencing used PBMCs from blood, obtained less than 22 months after vaccination.

This CDR3 reads CAISANRGYYGYTF. The CDR3 bases are TGTGCCATCAGTGCGAACAGGGGTTACTATGGCTACACCTTC. This chain connects TRBV10-3 to TRBJ1-2, with 7 positions matching TRBD1. CDR3 length: 14 residues. Trimming cost V 4 bases and J 3 bases; bases outside gene matches: 5. Looked up from germline, CDR1 is ENHRY and CDR2 is SYGVKD.